These 31 T cell receptor beta chains were all obtained from the same sample, sequenced in a study of blood T cell repertoires in COVID-19. Clones were sequenced by immunoSEQ multiplex PCR, and TCRdb holds only the in-frame ones, with some missing. The table shows approximately 330,000 clones, with over 80% occurring only once. Material: peripheral blood. Source of these receptors: a young man with COVID-19, enrolled during active disease.

The V gene is TRBV6-5, the J gene TRBJ2-3; TRBD1 agrees at 8 bases. This CDR3 comprises 14 residues. V shed 9 bases, J shed 1 base, and the junction held 6 bases outside the gene matches. Germline assignment: CDR1 MNHEY and CDR2 SVGAGI. The CDR3 DNA is TGTGCCAGTAAACCGGGACAGGGCACAGATACGCAGTATTTT. Protein product: CASKPGQGTDTQYF.

The rearrangement joins TRBV7-2 to TRBJ2-7; no definite D call. The V end was cut by 0 bases, the J end by 0 bases, with 6 bases between. CDR3 length: 14 amino acids. Germline CDR1 SGHTA, CDR2 FQGNSA. The DNA of the CDR3 is TGTGCCAGCAGCTTAGCAGAGAACTCCTACGAGCAGTACTTC. Translated, it gives CASSLAENSYEQYF.

The CDR3 region is CASSRSIDTEAFF. The CDR3 DNA reads as TGTGCCAGCTCTCGTAGCATAGACACTGAAGCTTTCTTT. V and J are TRBV18 and TRBJ1-1; D is unresolved. The germline V gene encodes CDR1 KGHSH and CDR2 LQKENI. V was shortened by 6 bases and J by 3 bases, with 11 bases between the two germline ends. This CDR3 is built from 13 residues.

The chain couples TRBV15 to TRBJ1-6, with D possibly TRBD1 on 5 matching bases. The CDR3 loop spans 16 amino acids. Germline V CDR1 and CDR2: LNHNV, YYDKDF (reference sequence). Trimming removed 3 bases from V and 0 bases from J, with 9 bases in between. CDR3 sequence: CATSSWGSSYNSPLHF. DNA of the CDR3: TGTGCCACCAGCAGCTGGGGCAGCTCCTATAATTCACCCCTCCACTTT. Drawing the rest from reference TRBV15 and TRBJ1-6, the complete variable domain is DAMVIQNPRYQVTQFGKPVTLSCSQTLNHNVMYWYQQKSSQAPKLLFHYYDKDFNNEADTPDNFQSRRPNTSFCFLDIRSPGLGDTAMYLCATSSWGSSYNSPLHFGNGTRLTVT.

The chain employs TRBV19 and TRBJ2-1; 8 bases are shared with TRBD2. This CDR3 has 14 amino acids. The germline V gene encodes CDR1 LNHDA and CDR2 SQIVND (reference sequence). V shed 9 bases and J 8 bases; nucleotides not matched to a gene: 12. The CDR3 region is CASQAGEYFDEQFF. The CDR3 nucleotides are TGTGCCAGCCAAGCGGGAGAATATTTTGATGAGCAGTTCTTC. Filled out from reference TRBV19 and TRBJ2-1, the complete variable domain reads DGGITQSPKYLFRKEGQNVTLSCEQNLNHDAMYWYRQDPGQGLRLIYYSQIVNDFQKGDIAEGYSVSREKKESFPLTVTSAQKNPTAFYLCASQAGEYFDEQFFGPGTRLTVL.

V gene TRBV7-9 combines with J gene TRBJ1-2; D might be TRBD1 (6 bases). V lost 1 base and J 7 bases, leaving 7 bases between the germline ends. Per the germline V gene, CDR1 is SEHNR and CDR2 is FQNEAQ (reference sequence). CDR3 length: 12 residues. The CDR3 region is CASSLDRAGYTF. DNA for the CDR3: TGTGCCAGCAGCTTAGACAGGGCTGGCTACACCTTC.

V usage is TRBV11-3 and J usage is TRBJ2-7, with 7 positions matching TRBD1. This CDR3 has 12 residues. V lost 2 bases and J lost 8; bases outside the gene matches: 3. Germline-derived CDR1 and CDR2 are SGHNT and YENEEA. The CDR3 loop is CASSLQQGKQYF. As DNA, the CDR3 is TGTGCCAGCAGCTTACAACAGGGGAAGCAGTACTTC.

This clone was observed a single time. The gene calls are TRBV28 and TRBJ2-1; TRBD2 matches at 8 bases. V shed 6 bases and J 8 bases; nucleotides not matched to a gene: 15. Germline values: CDR1 MDHEN, CDR2 SYDVKM. The CDR3 loop spans 16 amino acids. The CDR3 DNA reads as TGTGCCAGCAGCCCCCCCGGGACTAGTGGGGTCTATGAGCAGTTCTTC. Protein sequence: CASSPPGTSGVYEQFF. Filled out from reference TRBV28 and TRBJ2-1, the complete variable domain reads DVKVTQSSRYLVKRTGEKVFLECVQDMDHENMFWYRQDPGLGLRLIYFSYDVKMKEKGDIPEGYSVSREKKERFSLILESASTNQTSMYLCASSPPGTSGVYEQFFGPGTRLTVL.

This sequence joins TRBV6-6 and TRBJ2-5; 8 positions match TRBD1. With 4 bases clipped from V and 2 bases from J, the junction kept 6 bases outside the gene matches. Germline values: CDR1 MNHNY, CDR2 SVGAGI (reference sequence). The CDR3 sequence is 15 residues long. CDR3 sequence: CASSSQGAGQETQYF. In DNA, the CDR3 is TGTGCCAGCAGTTCCCAGGGGGCAGGGCAAGAGACCCAGTACTTC.

The rearrangement links TRBV28 to TRBJ2-7, with 9 positions matching TRBD2. The J segment lost 4 bases and the V segment lost 6 bases, leaving 7 bases of the junction unmatched. The CDR3 length is 14 residues. Germline V CDR1 and CDR2: MDHEN, SYDVKM. This CDR3 is CASRGSGSWYEQYF. The CDR3 coding sequence is TGTGCCAGCAGGGGTAGCGGGAGTTGGTACGAGCAGTACTTC.

This clone was observed once. V is TRBV30 and J is TRBJ1-6, with D perhaps matching TRBD1 (6 bases). Germline V gene data show CDR1 as GTSNPN and CDR2 as SVGIG (reference sequence). CDR3 length: 13 amino acids. V was clipped by 0 bases and J by 7 bases, with 7 bases between them. The CDR3 sequence: CAWSVQGNSPLHF. For the CDR3, the DNA is TGTGCCTGGAGTGTTCAGGGGAATTCACCCCTCCACTTT.

V gene TRBV2 combines with J gene TRBJ2-2; D gene unclear. Germline V gene lookup returns CDR1 SNHLY and CDR2 FYNNEI. CDR3 length: 13 amino acids. Trimming pared 4 bases from V and 5 bases from J, leaving 8 bases between. This CDR3 reads CASSVMETGELFF. CDR3 nucleotides: TGTGCCAGCAGTGTTATGGAGACCGGGGAGCTGTTTTTT. The whole variable domain, filled in from reference TRBV2 and TRBJ2-2, reads EPEVTQTPSHQVTQMGQEVILRCVPISNHLYFYWYRQILGQKVEFLVSFYNNEISEKSEIFDDQFSVERPDGSNFTLKIRSTKLEDSAMYFCASSVMETGELFFGEGSRLTVL.

The V call is TRBV6-6, the J call TRBJ1-5; possible D gene TRBD1, 6 bases. V lost 5 bases and J lost 5, with 19 bases in between. CDR3 length: 16 residues. CDR1 and CDR2 (germline): MNHNY, SVGAGI (reference sequence). The CDR3: CASSNYRAIVDQPQHF. CDR3 nucleotide sequence: TGTGCCAGCAGTAACTACAGGGCTATCGTCGATCAGCCCCAGCATTTT.

V usage is TRBV19 and J usage is TRBJ1-3, with 10 bases lining up with TRBD1. The ends lost 5 bases at V and 7 bases at J; junction bases unmatched: 8. Per germline, CDR1 LNHDA and CDR2 SQIVND (reference sequence). The CDR3 covers 15 residues. DNA for the CDR3: TGTGCCAGTAGTTTGGGACAGGGGAGTTGGAACACCATATATTTT. Its translation is CASSLGQGSWNTIYF.

The rearrangement links TRBV5-4 to TRBJ2-3; D gene ambiguous. In germline, CDR1 is SGHNT, CDR2 YYREEE (reference sequence). The CDR3 extends over 14 amino acids. V gave up 1 base and J gave up 6 bases, with 12 bases separating them. The CDR3 bases are TGTGCCAGCAGCTTGTCCCCCCCGTTGGATACGCAGTATTTT. It codes for CASSLSPPLDTQYF.

The chain carries TRBV4-3 and TRBJ1-2; possibly TRBD1 for D (6 bases). This CDR3 region has 18 residues. V gave up 2 bases and J gave up 0 bases, with 19 bases separating them. Looked up from germline, CDR1 is LGHNA and CDR2 is YSLEER. This CDR3 is CASSQPTGLRGSNYGYTF. The CDR3 nucleotides read TGCGCCAGCAGCCAACCGACAGGCCTGAGGGGATCTAACTATGGCTACACCTTC.

This clone has just a few counts. CDR3 region: CAIRQPGQGFSYEQYF. CDR3 in DNA: TGTGCCATCAGACAACCGGGACAGGGGTTCTCCTACGAGCAGTACTTC. This chain uses TRBV10-3 with TRBJ2-7, with 10 bases identical to TRBD1. In germline, CDR1 is ENHRY, CDR2 SYGVKD. Losses at the gene ends were 6 bases for V and 0 bases for J; bases not matched to a gene: 8. The CDR3 is 16 amino acids.

This chain joins TRBV20-1 and TRBJ1-2; weak D call: TRBD1 (5 bases). CDR3 size: 11 residues. Germline values: CDR1 DFQATT, CDR2 SNEGSKA (reference sequence). V gave up 3 bases and J gave up 7 bases, with 9 bases separating them. In nucleotides, the CDR3 is TGCAGTGCTAGTCGACAGAGTGGCTACACCTTC. This encodes CSASRQSGYTF.

The chain has TRBV7-2 and TRBJ2-7; 9 bases line up with TRBD1. J gave up 4 bases and V 6 bases, and 7 bases lay outside the gene matches. The germline V gene has CDR1 SGHTA and CDR2 FQGNSA. CDR3 length equals 14 residues. Here the CDR3 reads CASRSSGTGYEQYF. As DNA, the CDR3 is TGTGCCAGCAGATCCTCCGGGACAGGGTACGAGCAGTACTTC.

The CDR3 DNA is TGTGCCAGCAGCTTAGATGGCAGTCTCACCTACGAGCAGTACTTC. Translation: CASSLDGSLTYEQYF. The chain employs TRBV7-9 and TRBJ2-7; D unclear. The CDR3 has 15 amino acids. V was cut by 1 base and J by 2 bases, with 12 bases left in between. Per germline, CDR1 SEHNR and CDR2 FQNEAQ (reference sequence).

This clone was seen a handful of times. The rearrangement links TRBV28 to TRBJ2-2; a weak D match, TRBD1 (6 bases). Germline CDR1 MDHEN, CDR2 SYDVKM. CDR3 length equals 18 residues. Trimming shortened V by 1 base and J by 4 bases, and 19 bases separated the two germline ends. CDR3 in DNA: TGTGCCAGCAGTTTATCGCCAGGGGAAATTAGTAGCACCGGGGAGCTGTTTTTT. Protein product: CASSLSPGEISSTGELFF.

CDR3 DNA: TGTGCCAGCAGTTACGGGGGACAGGGCAGCTATGGCTACACCTTC. Translation: CASSYGGQGSYGYTF. The chain has TRBV6-5 and TRBJ1-2, with 9 bases fitting TRBD1. Trimming cost V 2 bases and J 4 bases; bases outside gene matches: 5. The CDR3 is 15 amino acids. CDR1 is MNHEY, CDR2 SVGAGI, per germline.

The chain uses TRBV5-8 and TRBJ2-7, with D possibly matching TRBD2 (6 bases). Between the trimmed V and J ends, which lost 4 bases and 3 bases, there was a span of 17 bases. Germline CDR1 is SGHTS and CDR2 is YDEGEE. This CDR3 has 15 residues. CDR3 nucleotide sequence: TGTGCCAGCAGCCTCGGGACTCAACCGTACTACGAGCAGTACTTC. Translated: CASSLGTQPYYEQYF.

V is TRBV5-1 and J is TRBJ1-1, with TRBD1 as a possible D gene (6 bases). The V gene's germline CDR1 is SGHRS and CDR2 YFSETQ. The V gene lost 4 bases and the J gene lost 1 base, with 11 bases spanning the gap. CDR3 length: 14 amino acids. The CDR3 reads CASSAATGNTEAFF. The CDR3, as DNA: TGCGCCAGCAGCGCTGCGACAGGGAACACTGAAGCTTTCTTT. Supplemented by reference TRBV5-1 and TRBJ1-1, the full variable domain reads KAGVTQTPRYLIKTRGQQVTLSCSPISGHRSVSWYQQTPGQGLQFLFEYFSETQRNKGNFPGRFSGRQFSNSRSEMNVSTLELGDSALYLCASSAATGNTEAFFGQGTRLTVV.

J is TRBJ2-1 and V is TRBV24-1; 10 bases line up with TRBD2. CDR1 and CDR2 (germline): KGHDR, SFDVKD. The junction had 5 bases not matched to a gene; V was cut back by 7 bases and J by 9 bases. This CDR3 is built from 13 residues. This CDR3 reads CATRAGGQGEQFF. The CDR3 DNA reads TGTGCCACCAGAGCGGGAGGGCAAGGTGAGCAGTTCTTC.

The chain uses TRBV24-1 and TRBJ2-5, with 8 positions matching TRBD2. Germline CDR1 reads KGHDR; CDR2 reads SFDVKD. The CDR3 covers 17 residues. V lost 2 bases and J lost 1; bases outside the gene matches: 8. The CDR3, as DNA: TGTGCCACCAGTGATTCCCGCGGGGGGCCCTCCCAAGAGACCCAGTACTTC. Translating gives CATSDSRGGPSQETQYF.

The V call is TRBV19, the J call TRBJ2-7; TRBD1 agrees at 8 bases. V dropped 5 bases and J dropped 1; count of bases not matched to a gene: 13. The CDR3 is 17 amino acids. Germline-derived CDR1 and CDR2 are LNHDA and SQIVND (reference sequence). The CDR3 DNA follows: TGTGCCAGTAGTCCCTGGACAGGGCGAATTGATTCCTACGAGCAGTACTTC. Translating it yields CASSPWTGRIDSYEQYF.

This clone was detected a few times. The rearrangement links TRBV27 to TRBJ2-1; D perhaps matches TRBD2 (6 bases). The germline CDR1 and CDR2 sequences are MNHEY and SMNVEV (reference sequence). The length of the CDR3 is 13 residues. V shed 5 bases and J shed 10 bases, with 15 bases lying between them. The CDR3 DNA is TGTGCCAGCAGTCTGGGGACTTTAGTAGAGCAGTTCTTC. Translated: CASSLGTLVEQFF.

V gene TRBV6-2 or TRBV6-3 combines with J gene TRBJ2-7, with 8 nucleotides matching TRBD1. Trimming removed 2 bases from V and 4 bases from J; junction bases left unmatched: 4. The germline V gene has CDR1 MNHEY and CDR2 SVGEGT. The CDR3 spans 14 residues. The CDR3 loop is CASSYPGQVYEQYF. As DNA, the CDR3 is TGTGCCAGCAGTTACCCGGGACAGGTGTACGAGCAGTACTTC.

The rearrangement links TRBV6-2 or TRBV6-3 to TRBJ2-6, with D perhaps matching TRBD2 (5 bases). The germline CDR1 and CDR2 sequences are MNHEY and SVGEGT. The CDR3 sequence is 15 residues long. V was trimmed by 2 bases and J by 0 bases, leaving 5 bases between them. The CDR3 DNA is TGTGCCAGCAGTTACAGCGGCTCTGGGGCCAACGTCCTGACTTTC. This encodes CASSYSGSGANVLTF.

The rearrangement uses TRBV5-8 and TRBJ1-5; weak D call: TRBD1 (5 bases). This CDR3 contains 17 residues. Between the trimmed V and J ends, which lost 4 bases and 0 bases, there was a span of 17 bases. Per the germline V gene, CDR1 is SGHTS and CDR2 is YDEGEE. The CDR3 DNA sequence: TGTGCCAGCAGCCGACGAAGGAACAGGAATAGCAATCAGCCCCAGCATTTT. It specifies CASSRRRNRNSNQPQHF.